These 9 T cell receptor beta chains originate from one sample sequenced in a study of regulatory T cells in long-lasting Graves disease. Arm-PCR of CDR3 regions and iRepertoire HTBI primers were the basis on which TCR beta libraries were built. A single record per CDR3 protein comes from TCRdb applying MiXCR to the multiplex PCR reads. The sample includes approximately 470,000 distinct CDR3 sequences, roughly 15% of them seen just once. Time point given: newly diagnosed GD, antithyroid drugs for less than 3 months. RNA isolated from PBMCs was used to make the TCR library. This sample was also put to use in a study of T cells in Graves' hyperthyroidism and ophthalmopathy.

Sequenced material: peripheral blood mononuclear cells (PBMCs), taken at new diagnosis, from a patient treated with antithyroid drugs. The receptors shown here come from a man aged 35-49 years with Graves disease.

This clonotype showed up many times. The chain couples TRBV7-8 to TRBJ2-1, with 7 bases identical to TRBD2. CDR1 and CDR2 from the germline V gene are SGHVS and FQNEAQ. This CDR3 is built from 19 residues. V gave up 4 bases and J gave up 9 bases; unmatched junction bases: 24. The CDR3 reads CASSSPRTRLGDSASEQFF. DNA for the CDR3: TGTGCCAGCAGCTCCCCCCGGACTAGATTAGGGGACTCGGCTAGTGAGCAGTTCTTC.

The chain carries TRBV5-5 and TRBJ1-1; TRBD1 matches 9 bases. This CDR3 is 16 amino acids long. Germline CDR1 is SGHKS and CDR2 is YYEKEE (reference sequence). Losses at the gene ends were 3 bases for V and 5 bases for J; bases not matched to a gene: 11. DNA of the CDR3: TGTGCCAGCAGCTCGCCGGACAGGGGTGTGGTGACTGAAGCTTTCTTT. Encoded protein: CASSSPDRGVVTEAFF.

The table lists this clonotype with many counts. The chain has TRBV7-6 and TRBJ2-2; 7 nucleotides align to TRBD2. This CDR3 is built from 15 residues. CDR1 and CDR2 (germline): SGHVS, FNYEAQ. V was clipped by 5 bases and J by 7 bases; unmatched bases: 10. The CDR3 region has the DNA TGTGCCAGCAGCCCAAGGGCGGGAGATGGCGGGGAGCTGTTTTTT. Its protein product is CASSPRAGDGGELFF.

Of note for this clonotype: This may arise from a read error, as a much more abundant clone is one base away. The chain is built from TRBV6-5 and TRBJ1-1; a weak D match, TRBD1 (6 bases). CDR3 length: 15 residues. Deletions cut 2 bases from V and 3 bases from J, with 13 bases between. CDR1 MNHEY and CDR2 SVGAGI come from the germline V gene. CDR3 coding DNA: TGTGCCAGCAGTTACCCCGGTCGGGGGCACACTGAAGCTTTCTTT. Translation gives CASSYPGRGHTEAFF.

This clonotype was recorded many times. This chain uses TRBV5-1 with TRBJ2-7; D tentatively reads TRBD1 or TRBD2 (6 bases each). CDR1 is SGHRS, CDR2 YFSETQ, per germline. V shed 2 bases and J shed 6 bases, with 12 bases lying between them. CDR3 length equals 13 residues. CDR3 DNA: TGCGCCAGCAGCTTACCAGAGGGGGGCGAGCAGTACTTC. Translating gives CASSLPEGGEQYF.

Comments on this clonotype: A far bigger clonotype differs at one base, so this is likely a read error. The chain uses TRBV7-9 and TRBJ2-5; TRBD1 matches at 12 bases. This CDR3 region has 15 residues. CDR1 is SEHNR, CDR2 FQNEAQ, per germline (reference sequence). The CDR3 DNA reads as TGTGTCAGCAGCCGGGACAGGGGGCTTGGGGAGACCCAGTACTTC. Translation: CVSSRDRGLGETQYF.

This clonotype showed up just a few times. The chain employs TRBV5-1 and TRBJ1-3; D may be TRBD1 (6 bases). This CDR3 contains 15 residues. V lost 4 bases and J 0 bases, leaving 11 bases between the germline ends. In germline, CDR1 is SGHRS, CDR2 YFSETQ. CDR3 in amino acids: CASSRETGSGNTIYF. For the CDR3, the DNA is TGCGCCAGCAGCCGTGAGACAGGCTCTGGAAACACCATATATTTT.

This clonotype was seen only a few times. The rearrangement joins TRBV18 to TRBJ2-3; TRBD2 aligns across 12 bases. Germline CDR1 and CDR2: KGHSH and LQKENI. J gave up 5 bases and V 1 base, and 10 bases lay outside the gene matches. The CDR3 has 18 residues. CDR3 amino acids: CASSPRWTSGNSIDTQYF. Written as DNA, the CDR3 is TGTGCCAGCTCACCACGTTGGACTAGCGGGAACAGTATAGATACGCAGTATTTT.

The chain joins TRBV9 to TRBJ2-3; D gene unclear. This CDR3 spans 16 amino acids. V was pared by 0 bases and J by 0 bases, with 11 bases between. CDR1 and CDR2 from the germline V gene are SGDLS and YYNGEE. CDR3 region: CASSVGPGSSTDTQYF. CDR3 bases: TGTGCCAGCAGCGTAGGCCCAGGTTCTAGCACAGATACGCAGTATTTT.